These T cell receptor beta chains were read from a single sample in a study of metastatic and nonmetastatic thyroid tumors. TCRdb reassembled clones from the PCR reads with MiXCR. This table has 30,000 to 40,000 clones, roughly 18% appearing once. Specimen: blood. Receptors originate from a female donor with papillary thyroid cancer or a benign thyroid nodule (not recorded which). Some clones in this sample may be carry-over from other donors' samples. Both conserved end residues are part of each CDR3. D genes are given only for firm matches. Some rows mark clone size as missing; the rest say once, few, many or name a class of expanded clone.

NA,TRBV28,TRBJ1-1,NA,CASIDIGRNTQAFF,TGTGCCAGCATTGACATAGGGCGGAACACTCAAGCTTTCTTT
NA,TRBV6-1,TRBJ1-1,NA,CASILGAGEAFF,TGTGCCAGCATCTTGGGGGCCGGTGAAGCTTTCTTT
NA,TRBV5-5,TRBJ1-1,many,CASSLQTGYEAFF,TGTGCCAGCAGCTTACAGACAGGCTATGAAGCTTTCTTT
TRBD1,TRBV18,TRBJ1-2,NA,CASSPPRRQGESGYTF,TGTGCCAGCTCACCACCCAGACGACAGGGGGAATCGGGCTACACCTTC
NA,TRBV6-9,TRBJ1-1,NA,CASSYGEVTEAFF,TGTGCCAGCAGTTACGGGGAGGTCACTGAAGCTTTCTTT
TRBD1,TRBV6-2/TRBV6-3,TRBJ1-5,medium-sized,CASRTGSNPQHF,TGTGCCAGCAGGACAGGGAGCAATCCCCAGCATTTT
NA,TRBV11-3,TRBJ2-4,many,CASSLDQGENIQYF,TGTGCCAGCAGCTTAGATCAGGGCGAAAACATTCAGTACTTC
NA,TRBV20-1,TRBJ1-2,once,CSARDQVGPGANYGYTF,TGCAGTGCTAGAGATCAAGTAGGGCCGGGCGCTAACTATGGCTACACCTTC
TRBD2,TRBV11-2,TRBJ2-7,many,CASSKPGTTTEQYF,TGTGCCAGCAGCAAGCCCGGGACTACGACCGAGCAGTACTTC
NA,TRBV7-9,TRBJ2-1,few,CASILQGRNEQFF,TGTGCCAGCATCTTACAGGGCAGGAATGAGCAGTTCTTC